This TCR beta chain was identified during a study of blood T cell repertoires in COVID-19. Trimming took off 1 base at V and 6 bases at J, with 10 bases between the two ends. The CDR3 length is 13 residues. From germline, CDR1 is MGHRA and CDR2 YSYEKL. Participant age was about 18 to 95 years, and participants resided in approximately 25 US areas. The protocol was immunoSEQ multiplex PCR, while the TCRdb copy is restricted to in-frame clones and leaves out a portion. The sample consists of 230,000 or so clones, more than 65% of them appearing once. The clonotype comes from a middle-aged man who had recovered from COVID-19. What was sequenced was PBMCs or T cells enriched from blood (not recorded which). The gene calls are TRBV4-1 and TRBJ2-7; no clear D. In DNA form, the CDR3 reads TGCGCCAGCAGCCAAGCCGGTCTCGGCGAGCAGTACTTC. Its translation: CASSQAGLGEQYF.